This record concerns one T cell receptor (beta chain) sequence. Its specificity is unknown. The sample comes from a study of OX40 agonist ivuxolimab in advanced cancers. At the level of the study: Patients' therapy was ivuxolimab, an antibody that acts as an agonist of OX40 (CD134). There were three patients with partial responses, one having hepatocellular carcinoma and two cutaneous melanoma. Whole-study findings and limits: The study found that CD8+ T cells averaged more expanded clones than CD4+.

Profiled with immunoSEQ multiplex PCR; TCRdb holds only in-frame clones, not every one. Of approximately 46,000 clones listed, approximately 86% were seen once; the top ten hold more than 15%. The material sequenced was CD4+ or CD8+ T cells sorted from blood, taken in a trial of the OX40 agonist ivuxolimab. This TCR derives from an adult with an advanced solid tumor such as melanoma, head and neck, liver or kidney cancer.

The CDR3 DNA follows: TGTGCCAGCAGTGTGGGGGTAGGGAACTACAATGAGCAGTTCTTC. Residues: CASSVGVGNYNEQFF. The chain has TRBV2 and TRBJ2-1; D may match TRBD1 or TRBD2 (5 bases each). The CDR3 contains 15 residues. Trimming shortened V by 4 bases and J by 3 bases, and 13 bases separated the two germline ends. From germline, CDR1 is SNHLY and CDR2 FYNNEI.